Sequencing of this T cell receptor beta chain was carried out in a study of CD8 T cells in Susac syndrome. Overall study: Among the Susac syndrome patients who underwent sequencing, about six had clinically active disease, while about 8 of them were in remission. Study conclusions and caveats: No clonal expansion appeared among CD4+ T cells in Susac patients.

FACS was used to enrich TEMRA cells, whereas the CD8+ and CD4+ T cells were obtained by negative isolation. The germline V and J ends were trimmed by 4 bases and 1 base, with 7 bases remaining between them. The CDR3 is 13 residues long. Germline V gene sequence: CDR1 SGHDN, CDR2 FVKESK. With respect to this clonotype: Its antigen is currently unknown.

RNA was extracted with the RNeasy kit, and a quantity of about 0.45 to 1 ug was reverse transcribed using random hexamers. By means of immunoSEQ multiplex PCR, TCR beta CDR3 spanning 54 Vbeta and 13 Jbeta underwent amplification. MiXCR, run by TCRdb on the immunoSEQ multiplex PCR reads, gives a single entry per CDR3 protein. The sample records roughly 160,000 distinct CDR3 sequences, around 96% being singletons. The chain couples TRBV14 to TRBJ1-2; D remains ambiguous. The sequencing input was CD4+ T cells from PBMCs. This receptor was obtained from a human donor with Susac syndrome. The CDR3 sequence: CASSLKVNYGYTF. In DNA, the CDR3 is TGTGCCAGCAGCCTCAAGGTTAACTATGGCTACACCTTC. Full variable domain (rest looked up from reference TRBV14 and TRBJ1-2): EAGVTQFPSHSVIEKGQTVTLRCDPISGHDNLYWYRRVMGKEIKFLLHFVKESKQDESGMPNNRFLAERTGGTYSTLKVQPAELEDSGVYFCASSLKVNYGYTFGSGTRLTVV.